These 2 T cell receptor beta chains were all obtained from the same sample, sequenced in a study of post-analysis software for immune sequencing data. Study-level findings and limits: Controls showed lower frequencies than patients for roughly five TRBV segments, and TRBV5-6, TRBV5-1 and TRBV20-1 were among these.

Prepared libraries of TCR beta cDNA carried unique molecular identifiers. MiXCR was run by TCRdb on the PCR reads, yielding one entry per CDR3 protein. The top ten hold about an eighth of the sample, which has hundreds of thousands of distinct CDR3 sequences, roughly 35% seen once. Antigen specificity for these receptors is unknown. Source material: blood. The receptors were gathered from a girl aged 5 to 17 with multiple sclerosis.

Ten or more counts support this clonotype. The chain employs TRBV6-5 and TRBJ2-7; D call uncertain. CDR3 length: 15 residues. The V gene's germline CDR1 is MNHEY and CDR2 SVGAGI. V lost 0 bases to trimming and J lost 2 bases, with 11 bases between them. The CDR3 region is CASSYSKRHPYEQYF. CDR3 coding DNA: TGTGCCAGCAGTTACTCGAAGAGACACCCCTACGAGCAGTACTTC.

The chain links TRBV6-1 to TRBJ1-1; D gene ambiguous. The V and J ends lost 3 bases and 5 bases respectively, with 13 bases between them. CDR1 is MNHNS, CDR2 SASEGT, per germline. This CDR3 is 14 amino acids long. The CDR3 region has the DNA TGTGCCAGCAGTGACCGTACTTTAAAGACTGAAGCTTTCTTT. Its translation: CASSDRTLKTEAFF.